The rows below give T cell receptor beta chains drawn from one sample of a study of T cells in localized non-small cell lung cancer. Produced via immunoSEQ multiplex PCR; TCRdb's table is partial and in-frame only. The top ten clones hold approximately 3.9% of a sample with over 20,000 clones, 80% to 95% of them seen once. The sample here was peripheral blood, taken before any cancer treatment. The receptors here all came from a female donor at least 60 years old with stage II squamous cell lung carcinoma. Each CDR3 is given with its conserved first and last residue. Fields, in order: clone size, D gene, V gene, J gene, CDR3 DNA, CDR3 protein. D genes are given only for firm matches. For some rows the clone size is stated as once, few or many, or as a class when expanded; others skip it.

abundance: NA
d_gene: TRBD1
v_gene: TRBV6-1
j_gene: TRBJ1-1
CDR3nt: TGTGCCAGCCAGAAGGGGGCAGGGATGAACACTGAAGCTTTCTTT
CDR3aa: CASQKGAGMNTEAFF

abundance: NA
d_gene: TRBD1
v_gene: TRBV28
j_gene: TRBJ2-1
CDR3nt: TGTGCCAGCAGTTCTAGGGGGCTTTATGATGAGCAGTTCTTC
CDR3aa: CASSSRGLYDEQFF

abundance: NA
d_gene: TRBD1
v_gene: TRBV6-5
j_gene: TRBJ1-1
CDR3nt: TGTGCCAGCAGTTCCACACAGGGGGCATGGACTGAAGCTTTCTTT
CDR3aa: CASSSTQGAWTEAFF

abundance: NA
d_gene: NA
v_gene: TRBV7-9
j_gene: TRBJ2-1
CDR3nt: TGTGCCAGCAGCTTAATCCGGGAGAGGAACAATGAGCAGTTCTTC
CDR3aa: CASSLIRERNNEQFF

abundance: few
d_gene: NA
v_gene: TRBV7-3
j_gene: TRBJ1-2
CDR3nt: TGTGCCAGCAACGAACCCCCTAACTATGGCTACACCTTC
CDR3aa: CASNEPPNYGYTF

abundance: few
d_gene: NA
v_gene: TRBV27
j_gene: TRBJ2-1
CDR3nt: TGTGCCAGCAGTTTAGGTCGGGGCCCGAGCTCCTACAATGAGCAGTTCTTC
CDR3aa: CASSLGRGPSSYNEQFF

abundance: once
d_gene: TRBD2
v_gene: TRBV18
j_gene: TRBJ2-2
CDR3nt: TGTGCCAGCTCACCGGCGGGAGTGATTGACACCGGGGAGCTGTTTTTT
CDR3aa: CASSPAGVIDTGELFF

abundance: few
d_gene: NA
v_gene: TRBV6-1
j_gene: TRBJ2-5
CDR3nt: TGTGCCAGCGGGGAGTTCTACCAAGAGACCCAGTACTTC
CDR3aa: CASGEFYQETQYF

abundance: NA
d_gene: NA
v_gene: TRBV6-5
j_gene: TRBJ2-5
CDR3nt: TGTGCCAGCAGCTCACCCTCTCAAGAGACCCAGTACTTC
CDR3aa: CASSSPSQETQYF

abundance: NA
d_gene: TRBD2
v_gene: TRBV7-6
j_gene: TRBJ2-7
CDR3nt: TGTGCCAGCAGCGGTAGGGTCCAGCGGGGATATGAAGAGCAGTACTTC
CDR3aa: CASSGRVQRGYEEQYF

abundance: NA
d_gene: TRBD1
v_gene: TRBV4-1
j_gene: TRBJ1-2
CDR3nt: TGCGCCAGCAGCCCCAGGGGGGAGGACTATGGCTACACCTTC
CDR3aa: CASSPRGEDYGYTF

abundance: NA
d_gene: NA
v_gene: TRBV28
j_gene: TRBJ2-3
CDR3nt: TGTGCCAGCAGTCCCGCCCATTTGAGGACAGATACGCAGTATTTT
CDR3aa: CASSPAHLRTDTQYF

abundance: NA
d_gene: TRBD1
v_gene: TRBV9
j_gene: TRBJ1-1
CDR3nt: TGTGCCAGCAGCCTGAGACAGGACAGGGACACTGAAGCTTTCTTT
CDR3aa: CASSLRQDRDTEAFF

abundance: once
d_gene: TRBD2
v_gene: TRBV2
j_gene: TRBJ2-5
CDR3nt: TGTGCCAGCAACTATGGAGGTCCCCTAGCGGGAAGAGAGACCCAGTACTTC
CDR3aa: CASNYGGPLAGRETQYF

abundance: once
d_gene: NA
v_gene: TRBV7-8
j_gene: TRBJ1-4
CDR3nt: TGTGCCAGCAGCACAACGAGAACGGCTGATGAAAAACTGTTTTTT
CDR3aa: CASSTTRTADEKLFF

abundance: NA
d_gene: NA
v_gene: TRBV18
j_gene: TRBJ2-3
CDR3nt: TGTGCCAGCTCACCACCGACTGAAGATACGCAGTATTTT
CDR3aa: CASSPPTEDTQYF

abundance: NA
d_gene: NA
v_gene: TRBV5-6
j_gene: TRBJ2-3
CDR3nt: TGTGCCAGCAGCTTGGGACAGAATCCAGATACGCAGTATTTT
CDR3aa: CASSLGQNPDTQYF

abundance: NA
d_gene: TRBD2
v_gene: TRBV9
j_gene: TRBJ2-1
CDR3nt: TGTGCCAGCAGCCCCTCTAGCGGGGGCGGCAATGAGCAGTTCTTC
CDR3aa: CASSPSSGGGNEQFF

abundance: NA
d_gene: TRBD1
v_gene: TRBV6-5
j_gene: TRBJ1-1
CDR3nt: TGTGCCAGCAGTTCCGCGACAGGGTCTGAAGCTTTCTTT
CDR3aa: CASSSATGSEAFF

abundance: once
d_gene: TRBD2
v_gene: TRBV10-3
j_gene: TRBJ2-7
CDR3nt: TGTGCCATCAGGCGATTAGCGGGACAATACGAGCAGTACTTC
CDR3aa: CAIRRLAGQYEQYF

abundance: NA
d_gene: NA
v_gene: TRBV2
j_gene: TRBJ2-1
CDR3nt: TGTGCCAGCAGTGACTCTCAGGGGATCGACAATGAGCAGTTCTTC
CDR3aa: CASSDSQGIDNEQFF

abundance: NA
d_gene: TRBD1
v_gene: TRBV4-1
j_gene: TRBJ2-1
CDR3nt: TGCGCCAGCAGCCAAGCCCCGACAGGGTTAACCTACAATGAGCAGTTCTTC
CDR3aa: CASSQAPTGLTYNEQFF

abundance: NA
d_gene: NA
v_gene: TRBV5-1
j_gene: TRBJ2-5
CDR3nt: TGCGCCAGCAGCCCGGTATCGAACAGGGCTGAGACCCAGTACTTC
CDR3aa: CASSPVSNRAETQYF

abundance: NA
d_gene: TRBD2
v_gene: TRBV9
j_gene: TRBJ2-7
CDR3nt: TGTGCCAGCAGCGTAGCGACTAGCGAGTTCTACGAGCAGTACTTC
CDR3aa: CASSVATSEFYEQYF

abundance: once
d_gene: NA
v_gene: TRBV6-4
j_gene: TRBJ2-3
CDR3nt: TGTGCCAGCAGTAGGGACCGGGCTAGCACAGATACGCAGTATTTT
CDR3aa: CASSRDRASTDTQYF

abundance: NA
d_gene: NA
v_gene: TRBV7-8
j_gene: TRBJ2-3
CDR3nt: TGTGCCAGCAGCTTAGGGATACACACAGATACGCAGTATTTT
CDR3aa: CASSLGIHTDTQYF

abundance: NA
d_gene: NA
v_gene: TRBV29-1
j_gene: TRBJ1-2
CDR3nt: TGCAGCGTTGCCCAGCTCGGCTACACCTTC
CDR3aa: CSVAQLGYTF

abundance: NA
d_gene: NA
v_gene: TRBV6-5
j_gene: TRBJ1-6
CDR3nt: TGTGCCAGCAGTTACTCGATTGGGCAGGTTGTATTTCCCCTCCACTTT
CDR3aa: CASSYSIGQVVFPLHF

abundance: NA
d_gene: TRBD2
v_gene: TRBV28
j_gene: TRBJ2-7
CDR3nt: TGTGCCAGCAGCCTCAAACTAGCGGGAGGATTGGGCTCCTACGAGCAGTACTTC
CDR3aa: CASSLKLAGGLGSYEQYF

abundance: NA
d_gene: NA
v_gene: TRBV10-3
j_gene: TRBJ1-6
CDR3nt: TGTGCCATCAGTGAGCGGGTGACCTATAATTCACCCCTCCACTTT
CDR3aa: CAISERVTYNSPLHF

abundance: NA
d_gene: TRBD2
v_gene: TRBV30
j_gene: TRBJ2-1
CDR3nt: TGTGCCTGGAGTCCACCCCCTAGCGGGAGAGGAGAGTTCTTC
CDR3aa: CAWSPPPSGRGEFF

abundance: NA
d_gene: TRBD1
v_gene: TRBV28
j_gene: TRBJ2-2
CDR3nt: TGTGCCAGCAGTTTTCTGGACAGGGGGCGAACCTTGAGGACCGGGGAGCTGTTTTTT
CDR3aa: CASSFLDRGRTLRTGELFF

abundance: NA
d_gene: NA
v_gene: TRBV18
j_gene: TRBJ2-5
CDR3nt: TGTGCCAGCTCACCACTTTATGGGGAGACCCAGTACTTC
CDR3aa: CASSPLYGETQYF

abundance: NA
d_gene: NA
v_gene: TRBV7-6
j_gene: TRBJ2-5
CDR3nt: TGTGCCAGCAGCCCCCGTTGGGGATCCCAAGAGACCCAGTACTTC
CDR3aa: CASSPRWGSQETQYF

abundance: NA
d_gene: NA
v_gene: TRBV7-6
j_gene: TRBJ2-7
CDR3nt: TGTGCCAGCAGCCCTGGGACGGAACCCTACGAGCAGTACTTC
CDR3aa: CASSPGTEPYEQYF

abundance: NA
d_gene: NA
v_gene: TRBV5-4
j_gene: TRBJ2-3
CDR3nt: TGTGCCAGCAGCTTGGCCTTCACAGGCACGCAGTATTTT
CDR3aa: CASSLAFTGTQYF

abundance: once
d_gene: NA
v_gene: TRBV2
j_gene: TRBJ2-7
CDR3nt: TGTGCCACAGGGGGGCGAACCTACGAGCAGTACTTC
CDR3aa: CATGGRTYEQYF

abundance: NA
d_gene: TRBD2
v_gene: TRBV10-1
j_gene: TRBJ2-5
CDR3nt: TGCGCCAGCAGGTATCTAGCGGGGGGGGAAGAGACCCAGTACTTC
CDR3aa: CASRYLAGGEETQYF